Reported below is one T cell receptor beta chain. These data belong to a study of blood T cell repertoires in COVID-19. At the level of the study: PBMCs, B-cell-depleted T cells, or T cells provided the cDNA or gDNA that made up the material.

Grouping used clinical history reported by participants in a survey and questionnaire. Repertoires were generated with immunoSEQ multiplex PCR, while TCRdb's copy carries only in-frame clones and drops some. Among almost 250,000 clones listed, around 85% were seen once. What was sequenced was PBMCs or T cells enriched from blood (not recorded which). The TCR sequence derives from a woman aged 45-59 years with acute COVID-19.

CDR3 in amino acids: CAWSLISGRGEQYF. CDR3 DNA sequence: TGTGCCTGGAGCCTTATAAGCGGCAGGGGGGAGCAGTACTTC. V gene TRBV30 combines with J gene TRBJ2-7, with TRBD1 identical over 7 bases. Germline CDR1 and CDR2: GTSNPN and SVGIG (reference sequence). The CDR3 sequence is 14 residues long. V lost 3 bases and J lost 7; bases outside the gene matches: 12.